This T cell receptor (beta chain) was sequenced for a study of CD8 T cells in ankylosing spondylitis. This CDR3 spans 11 amino acids. Between the trimmed V and J ends, which lost 5 bases and 2 bases, there was a span of 6 bases. Germline CDR1 DFQATT, CDR2 SNEGSKA (reference sequence). Via MiXCR, TCRdb re-called the 5' RACE reads, giving one row per CDR3 protein. The data show about 190,000 distinct CDR3 sequences, 10% to 15% seen once. The sample was blood, either unsorted or a sorted T cell fraction (not recorded which). The chain employs TRBV20-1 and TRBJ1-1; no reliable D call. The sequence was obtained from a female donor with ankylosing spondylitis or in good health (not recorded which). CDR3 in DNA: TGCAGTGCTCCCTTAAACACTGAAGCTTTCTTT. Translated: CSAPLNTEAFF.